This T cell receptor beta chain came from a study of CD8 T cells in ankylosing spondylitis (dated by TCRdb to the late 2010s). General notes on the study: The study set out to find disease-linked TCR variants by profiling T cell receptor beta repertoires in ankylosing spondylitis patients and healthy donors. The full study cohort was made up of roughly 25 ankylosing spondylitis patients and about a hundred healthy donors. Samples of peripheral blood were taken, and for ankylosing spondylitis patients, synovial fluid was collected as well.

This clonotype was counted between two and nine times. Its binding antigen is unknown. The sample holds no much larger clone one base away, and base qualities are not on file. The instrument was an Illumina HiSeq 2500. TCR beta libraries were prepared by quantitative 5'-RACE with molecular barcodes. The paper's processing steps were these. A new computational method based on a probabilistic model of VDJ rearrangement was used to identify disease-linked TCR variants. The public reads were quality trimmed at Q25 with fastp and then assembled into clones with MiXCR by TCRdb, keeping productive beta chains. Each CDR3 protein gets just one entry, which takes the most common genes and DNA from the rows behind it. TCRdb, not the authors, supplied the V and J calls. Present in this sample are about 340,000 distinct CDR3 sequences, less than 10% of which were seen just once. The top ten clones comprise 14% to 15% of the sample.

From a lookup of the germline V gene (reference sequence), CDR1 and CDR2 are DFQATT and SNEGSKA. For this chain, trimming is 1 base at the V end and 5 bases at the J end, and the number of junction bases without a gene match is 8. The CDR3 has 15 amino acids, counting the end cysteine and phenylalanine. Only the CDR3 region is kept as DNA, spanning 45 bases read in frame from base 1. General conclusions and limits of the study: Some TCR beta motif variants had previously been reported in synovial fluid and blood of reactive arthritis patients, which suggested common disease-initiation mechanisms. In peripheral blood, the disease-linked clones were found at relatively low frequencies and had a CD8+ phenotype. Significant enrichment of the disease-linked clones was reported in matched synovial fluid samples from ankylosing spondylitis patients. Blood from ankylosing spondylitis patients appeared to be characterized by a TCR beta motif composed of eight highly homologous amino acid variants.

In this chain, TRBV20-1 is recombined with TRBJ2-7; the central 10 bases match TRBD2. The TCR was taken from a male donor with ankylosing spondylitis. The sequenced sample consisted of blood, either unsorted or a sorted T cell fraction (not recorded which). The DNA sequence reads TGCAGTGCTAGAGGCCAAGCGGGAGGGACGAACGAGCAGTACTTC. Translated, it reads CSARGQAGGTNEQYF.